The 30 T cell receptor beta chains listed next were all sequenced from one sample in a study of cytomegalovirus exposure and HLA in healthy donors listed by TCRdb under 2017. The protocol used for the library was the immunoSEQ multiplex PCR assay. For the multiplex PCR, a mixture combining 60 forward primers for TCR Vbeta segments and 13 reverse primers for TCR Jbeta segments was used. TCRdb mirrors the immuneACCESS table, restricted to in-frame sequences. Some clones are absent from its copies; in checked studies, under half trace to an unresolved V gene, and the reason for the others is unknown. The sample table records around 100,000 clones; around 86% of these occur just once. The ten largest clones capture approximately 3.9% of the sample. The sequenced material came from PBMCs. The origin of the receptors is a woman between 65 and 79 years old in good health and CMV-seropositive.

The CDR3 sequence is CASRSGTATYEQYF. The CDR3 DNA is TGTGCCAGCAGGTCTGGGACAGCAACCTACGAGCAGTACTTC. The chain joins TRBV28 to TRBJ2-5, with 7 positions matching TRBD1. The J call is doubtful: the DNA matches TRBJ2-7 better. Germline-derived CDR1 and CDR2 are MDHEN and SYDVKM. The CDR3 is 14 amino acids.

V and J are TRBV7-2 and TRBJ1-3; 7 bases fit TRBD1. V shed 4 bases, J shed 0 bases, and the junction held 3 bases outside the gene matches. Germline values: CDR1 SGHTA, CDR2 FQGNSA. The CDR3 has 15 residues. The CDR3 sequence: CASSSGQVSGNTIYF. CDR3 sequence (DNA): TGTGCCAGCAGCTCTGGACAGGTCTCTGGAAACACCATATATTTT. The variable domain in full, with the rest retrieved from reference TRBV7-2 and TRBJ1-3, is GAGVSQSPSNKVTEKGKDVELRCDPISGHTALYWYRQSLGQGLEFLIYFQGNSAPDKSGLPSDRFSAERTGGSVSTLTIQRTQQEDSAVYLCASSSGQVSGNTIYFGEGSWLTVV.

The genes are TRBV10-3 and TRBJ1-6, with 8 bases matching TRBD1. J gave up 8 bases and V 7 bases, and 13 bases lay outside the gene matches. Germline-derived CDR1 and CDR2 are ENHRY and SYGVKD. The CDR3 has 16 amino acids. The CDR3 reads CAITDGQGAWDSPLHF. The CDR3 region has the DNA TGTGCCATCACCGACGGACAGGGCGCTTGGGATTCACCCCTCCACTTT.

The genes are TRBV5-1 and TRBJ2-1; 14 bases map to TRBD2. The germline CDR1 and CDR2 sequences are SGHRS and YFSETQ. V shed 2 bases and J 8 bases; nucleotides not matched to a gene: 6. The CDR3 covers 16 residues. The CDR3 DNA reads TGCGCCAGCAGCTTTGGGGGACTAGCGGGAGTAGATGAGCAGTTCTTC. It codes for CASSFGGLAGVDEQFF. Filled out from reference TRBV5-1 and TRBJ2-1, the complete variable domain reads KAGVTQTPRYLIKTRGQQVTLSCSPISGHRSVSWYQQTPGQGLQFLFEYFSETQRNKGNFPGRFSGRQFSNSRSEMNVSTLELGDSALYLCASSFGGLAGVDEQFFGPGTRLTVL.

This chain joins TRBV5-5 and TRBJ2-2, with 8 bases fitting TRBD2. J lost 7 bases, V lost 0 bases, and 2 bases had no gene match. The germline V gene encodes CDR1 SGHKS and CDR2 YYEKEE (reference sequence). The CDR3 covers 14 residues. CDR3 sequence (DNA): TGTGCCAGCAGCTTGGGACTAGCGAACGGGGAGCTGTTTTTT. It translates to CASSLGLANGELFF.

The gene calls are TRBV6-1 and TRBJ2-7; 7 bases map to TRBD1. Germline-derived CDR1 and CDR2 are MNHNS and SASEGT. With V trimmed by 5 bases and J by 1 base, 2 bases remained unmatched. This CDR3 contains 13 residues. CDR3: CASSQGVSYEQYF. The DNA of the CDR3 is TGTGCCAGCAGTCAGGGGGTGTCCTACGAGCAGTACTTC.

This clone was observed a few times. The chain has TRBV18 and TRBJ1-4, with 7 bases identical to TRBD1. Germline V gives CDR1 KGHSH, CDR2 LQKENI. V lost 3 bases and J lost 3; bases outside the gene matches: 7. CDR3 length: 16 amino acids. This chain's CDR3 is CASSPRGQGANEKLFF. The CDR3 nucleotides are TGTGCCAGCTCACCCCGCGGGCAGGGGGCTAATGAAAAACTGTTTTTT.

J is TRBJ1-6 and V is TRBV28; 9 bases are shared with TRBD1. Germline CDR1 MDHEN, CDR2 SYDVKM. The CDR3 extends over 15 amino acids. The J segment lost 9 bases and the V segment lost 4 bases, leaving 7 bases of the junction unmatched. The CDR3: CASSSPGQGRSPLHF. The CDR3 region has the DNA TGTGCCAGCAGTTCGCCGGGACAGGGCCGTTCACCCCTCCACTTT.

The J gene is TRBJ1-1, the V gene TRBV11-3; 7 bases are shared with TRBD1. V gave up 5 bases and J gave up 2 bases; unmatched junction bases: 11. The CDR3 is made up of 16 amino acids. Germline loops: CDR1 SGHNT, CDR2 YENEEA. CDR3 amino acids: CASSPRGGGGNTEAFF. CDR3 DNA sequence: TGTGCCAGCAGCCCCCGAGGGGGCGGCGGTAACACTGAAGCTTTCTTT.

V and J are TRBV27 and TRBJ1-2; 7 nucleotides align to TRBD1. The CDR3 has 11 amino acids. Germline trimming cut 7 bases from V and 12 bases from J; bases unmatched to any gene: 8. The germline V gene encodes CDR1 MNHEY and CDR2 SMNVEV (reference sequence). CDR3 DNA sequence: TGTGCCAGCAATAGACAGGGCAGCAACACCTTC. This sequence encodes CASNRQGSNTF.

The chain combines TRBV7-9 with TRBJ2-6, with 7 bases fitting TRBD1. Per the germline V gene, CDR1 is SEHNR and CDR2 is FQNEAQ (reference sequence). Losses at the gene ends were 6 bases for V and 4 bases for J; bases not matched to a gene: 6. This CDR3 spans 15 amino acids. CDR3 coding DNA: TGTGCCAGCAGTTTACAGGGGACCGGGGCCAACGTCCTGACTTTC. It encodes CASSLQGTGANVLTF.

This clone was counted a few times. The rearrangement joins TRBV7-9 to TRBJ1-4; D ambiguous. Trimming cost V 1 base and J 9 bases, with 6 bases left between them. Looked up from germline, CDR1 is SEHNR and CDR2 is FQNEAQ (reference sequence). This CDR3 comprises 12 residues. In DNA, the CDR3 is TGTGCCAGCAGCTTAGGGAGACAAAAACTGTTTTTT. It encodes CASSLGRQKLFF.

The rearrangement links TRBV4-3 to TRBJ2-3; 8 nucleotides align to TRBD1. Germline V gives CDR1 LGHNA, CDR2 YSLEER. The trim removed 6 bases at V and 2 bases at J, leaving 7 bases unmatched. The CDR3 is 15 amino acids. The CDR3 is CASRGGQGLTDTQYF. The CDR3 DNA reads as TGCGCCAGCAGAGGAGGACAGGGCCTCACAGATACGCAGTATTTT.

The J gene is TRBJ2-1, the V gene TRBV4-3; 8 bases align to TRBD2. Germline values: CDR1 LGHNA, CDR2 YSLEER. The ends lost 0 bases at V and 4 bases at J; junction bases unmatched: 2. The CDR3 consists of 15 residues. CDR3 sequence: CASSQEGLVYNEQFF. CDR3 bases: TGCGCCAGCAGCCAAGAGGGACTAGTTTACAATGAGCAGTTCTTC.

This clone came up a few times. CDR3 nucleotide sequence: TGTGCCAGCAGCTTTGTAGGGGACTATGGCTACACCTTC. It yields the protein CASSFVGDYGYTF. The chain couples TRBV5-5 to TRBJ1-2; possibly TRBD1 for D (5 bases). CDR3 length equals 13 residues. Between the trimmed V and J ends, which lost 2 bases and 3 bases, there was a span of 8 bases. The germline V gene encodes CDR1 SGHKS and CDR2 YYEKEE (reference sequence).

This clone was seen once. The V and J genes are TRBV21-1 and TRBJ2-7; TRBD1 is the table's D call, not checked against the DNA. TRBV21-1 is a documented pseudogene. The CDR3 is 17 amino acids. CDR3: CASSKEFTGGRNYEQYF. The CDR3 DNA sequence: TGTGCCAGCAGCAAAGAGTTTACAGGGGGCCGAAACTACGAGCAGTACTTC.

J is TRBJ2-3 and V is TRBV6-1; 7 bases match TRBD2. The V and J ends lost 7 bases and 3 bases, in that order; junction bases with no gene match: 7. Germline V CDR1 and CDR2: MNHNS, SASEGT. The CDR3 consists of 14 residues. The CDR3 sequence: CASTPWGGTDTQYF. In nucleotides, the CDR3 is TGTGCCAGCACTCCCTGGGGGGGGACAGATACGCAGTATTTT.

The table lists this clone with a count of one. The V and J genes are TRBV9 and TRBJ2-5; D is ambiguous. This CDR3 is built from 14 residues. Trimming took 1 base from V and 5 from J, leaving 12 bases between them. Germline V gene data show CDR1 as SGDLS and CDR2 as YYNGEE. The DNA for the CDR3 is TGTGCCAGCAGCGTATCGTTAGTGGGCGAGACCCAGTACTTC. Translating it yields CASSVSLVGETQYF.

This clone was counted only a few times. The J gene is TRBJ1-1, the V gene TRBV7-2, with a possible D match to TRBD1 (5 bases). V dropped 3 bases and J dropped 5 bases, with 16 bases sitting between them. The CDR3 is 15 residues long. The V gene's germline CDR1 is SGHTA and CDR2 FQGNSA. CDR3 coding DNA: TGTGCCAGCAGCTTTATGCCTCAGGGAGGAACTGAAGCTTTCTTT. Translation: CASSFMPQGGTEAFF.

This clone showed up just a few times. V and J are TRBV30 and TRBJ2-7; 7 bases are shared with TRBD1. CDR1 is GTSNPN, CDR2 SVGIG, per germline (reference sequence). V was clipped by 3 bases and J by 4 bases; unmatched bases: 12. The CDR3 is 15 residues long. CDR3 nucleotides: TGTGCCTGGAGCGAACCGTTGACAGGGTCTTACGAGCAGTACTTC. Amino acid sequence: CAWSEPLTGSYEQYF.

This clone occurred once. The chain combines TRBV5-4 with TRBJ2-3; 16 bases are shared with TRBD2. Trimming took 5 bases from V and 4 from J; bases not matched to a gene: 1. This CDR3 is built from 15 residues. Germline V gives CDR1 SGHNT, CDR2 YYREEE (reference sequence). In DNA, the CDR3 is TGTGCCAGCAGGGGGACTAGCGGGAGGGCAGATACGCAGTATTTT. It is translated as CASRGTSGRADTQYF.

The chain combines TRBV28 with TRBJ1-2; unclear D gene. Trimming removed 6 bases at V and 4 bases at J, with 15 bases between. The CDR3 contains 14 residues. Germline V gene lookup returns CDR1 MDHEN and CDR2 SYDVKM. The CDR3 loop reads CASRSPVSPYGYTF. In DNA form, the CDR3 reads TGTGCCAGCAGGAGCCCCGTTTCCCCCTATGGCTACACCTTC.

The V gene is TRBV6-1, the J gene TRBJ2-5; the D gene is possibly TRBD1 (5 bases). The J call may be in error: the DNA end matches TRBJ2-7 better. CDR1 MNHNS and CDR2 SASEGT come from the germline V gene. The CDR3 consists of 11 residues. The CDR3 nucleotides read TGTGCCAGCACAGGGTTATACGAGCAGTACTTC. This gives the protein CASTGLYEQYF.

The rearrangement joins TRBV7-2 to TRBJ1-5; 9 positions match TRBD1. The CDR3 is made up of 14 amino acids. Germline CDR1 SGHTA, CDR2 FQGNSA. After removal of 4 bases from V and 6 bases from J, the junction contained 4 bases not matched to a gene. The CDR3 reads CASSSQGAGQPQHF. The DNA of the CDR3 is TGTGCCAGCAGCTCACAGGGGGCGGGTCAGCCCCAGCATTTT.

This rearrangement joins TRBV25-1 to TRBJ1-1, with D perhaps matching TRBD1 (5 bases). V was clipped by 3 bases and J by 3 bases, with 17 bases between them. There are 16 residues in the CDR3. Germline CDR1 and CDR2: MGHDK and SYGVNS. The CDR3 region has the DNA TGTGCCAGCAGTGACTACCCCGGGGGGGGTGACACTGAAGCTTTCTTT. Its translation: CASSDYPGGGDTEAFF.

In regard to this clone: Within the sample, other DNA sequences also encode this same CDR3. This rearrangement joins TRBV30 to TRBJ2-1; 9 bases are a match to TRBD2. The V gene's germline CDR1 is GTSNPN and CDR2 SVGIG (reference sequence). The CDR3 runs 14 residues. The trim removed 4 bases at V and 1 base at J, leaving 2 bases unmatched. In DNA form, the CDR3 reads TGTGCCTGGACTAGCGGGGTATCCTACAATGAGCAGTTCTTC. It translates to CAWTSGVSYNEQFF.

The chain is built from TRBV5-4 and TRBJ1-2, with 8 bases identical to TRBD1. Germline V gene data show CDR1 as SGHNT and CDR2 as YYREEE (reference sequence). The CDR3 is 16 amino acids. The junction had 10 bases not matched to a gene; V was cut back by 4 bases and J by 2 bases. The CDR3: CASSRASTGANYGYTF. CDR3 DNA: TGTGCCAGCAGCCGGGCATCGACAGGGGCCAACTATGGCTACACCTTC.

This clone is a singleton in its sample. The chain is built from TRBV7-9 and TRBJ2-5, with D unclear. V was clipped by 1 base and J by 5 bases, with 8 bases between them. Germline values: CDR1 SEHNR, CDR2 FQNEAQ (reference sequence). This CDR3 is built from 13 residues. The CDR3: CASSLGQVETQYF. The CDR3 coding sequence is TGTGCCAGCAGCTTAGGGCAGGTGGAGACCCAGTACTTC.

This clone came up a few times. The chain employs TRBV5-1 and TRBJ2-2, with D perhaps matching TRBD1 (6 bases). CDR3 length: 16 amino acids. Germline CDR1 is SGHRS and CDR2 is YFSETQ. Trimming took 4 bases from V and 4 from J, leaving 17 bases between them. The CDR3 loop reads CASSPREQGPTGELFF. The CDR3, as DNA: TGCGCCAGCAGCCCAAGGGAACAGGGCCCCACCGGGGAGCTGTTTTTT.

This clone showed up just a few times. This chain connects TRBV5-6 to TRBJ1-1, with a tentative D call TRBD1 (6 bases). V was trimmed by 5 bases and J by 8 bases, leaving 16 bases between them. The CDR3 covers 13 residues. Germline loops: CDR1 SGHDT, CDR2 YYEEEE. The CDR3 protein is CASSYLQGTEAFF. DNA for the CDR3: TGTGCCAGCAGTTACCTACAGGGAACCGAAGCTTTCTTT.